The 16 T cell receptor beta chains below all came from one sample that was sequenced in a study of shared clonotypes between healthy human individuals. Sequencing was performed with immunoSEQ multiplex PCR; in TCRdb, only in-frame clones are kept and a portion is missing. The sample holds approximately 2.5 million clones, roughly 93% seen once. The sequencing sample was made of naive CD4+ T cells from PBMCs. Described subset: CD45RA+ positively selected. These receptors were collected from a man aged 18 to 30 in good health. Some clones in this sample may be carry-over from other donors' samples.

V gene TRBV7-2 combines with J gene TRBJ2-2; TRBD2 is a possible D gene (5 bases). Germline assignment: CDR1 SGHTA and CDR2 FQGNSA. This CDR3 comprises 16 residues. V was shortened by 2 bases and J by 2 bases, with 12 bases between the two germline ends. CDR3: CASSLYARTNTGELFF. The CDR3 DNA reads TGTGCCAGCAGCTTATATGCGCGGACTAACACCGGGGAGCTGTTTTTT.

The CDR3 protein is CASSHVGRIFGGELFF. In nucleotides, the CDR3 is TGCGCCAGCAGCCACGTGGGGCGAATCTTCGGTGGGGAGCTGTTTTTT. The chain links TRBV4-1 to TRBJ2-2; D is perhaps TRBD1 (5 bases). The CDR3 is 16 residues long. Germline-derived CDR1 and CDR2 are MGHRA and YSYEKL. V lost 3 bases to trimming and J lost 8 bases, with 19 bases between them.

As to this clone: Other DNA sequences of this sample code for an identical CDR3. The J gene is TRBJ2-5, the V gene TRBV7-2; D call uncertain. The V end was cut by 2 bases, the J end by 5 bases, with 6 bases between. CDR1 and CDR2 from the germline V gene are SGHTA and FQGNSA. The CDR3 spans 12 residues. The CDR3 sequence is CASSLIRETQYF. CDR3 DNA sequence: TGTGCCAGCAGCTTAATTCGGGAGACCCAGTACTTC.

The genes are TRBV2 and TRBJ2-2; D perhaps matches TRBD2 (6 bases). The CDR3 extends over 15 amino acids. V lost 4 bases to trimming and J lost 4 bases, with 13 bases between them. Germline V gene data show CDR1 as SNHLY and CDR2 as FYNNEI. CDR3 sequence (DNA): TGTGCCAGCAGTGCGCAGGCCGGGAGCACCGGGGAGCTGTTTTTT. It encodes CASSAQAGSTGELFF.

This rearrangement joins TRBV27 to TRBJ2-7; no clear D gene. In germline, CDR1 is MNHEY, CDR2 SMNVEV (reference sequence). V was cut by 8 bases and J by 3 bases, with 14 bases left in between. This CDR3 has 13 residues. The CDR3 sequence is CASRRLLSYEQYF. Written as DNA, the CDR3 is TGTGCCAGCCGTCGGCTCCTAAGCTACGAGCAGTACTTC.

This chain links TRBV28 with TRBJ1-2; no clear D gene. Looked up from germline, CDR1 is MDHEN and CDR2 is SYDVKM. There are 12 residues in the CDR3. Between the trimmed V and J ends, which lost 7 bases and 7 bases, there was a span of 13 bases. The CDR3 bases are TGTGCCAGCATGGAAGCTCCTGGTGGCTACACCTTC. As protein: CASMEAPGGYTF.

The chain carries TRBV4-1 and TRBJ2-5; D is unresolved. Trimming pared 2 bases from V and 2 bases from J, leaving 12 bases between. The germline gives CDR1 MGHRA, CDR2 YSYEKL. The CDR3 is 15 amino acids. The CDR3 sequence: CASSQTPLGQETQYF. In DNA, the CDR3 is TGCGCCAGCAGCCAAACTCCATTGGGGCAAGAGACCCAGTACTTC.

The CDR3 here is CASRETGGSWNNEQFF. CDR3 coding DNA: TGTGCCAGCAGGGAAACGGGGGGAAGTTGGAACAATGAGCAGTTCTTC. This chain connects TRBV2 to TRBJ2-1; the match to TRBD2 covers 7 bases. The CDR3 is made up of 16 amino acids. Germline V gene lookup returns CDR1 SNHLY and CDR2 FYNNEI. Unmatched junction bases numbered 13, after V lost 6 bases and J lost 5 bases.

This clone was picked up a small number of times. The chain joins TRBV7-9 to TRBJ2-3; tentative D call: TRBD2 (6 bases). Germline lookup yields CDR1 SEHNR and CDR2 FQNEAQ (reference sequence). V dropped 5 bases and J dropped 6 bases, with 15 bases sitting between them. This CDR3 contains 14 residues. The CDR3 reads CASSIRQRADTQYF. The CDR3 DNA sequence: TGTGCCAGCAGCATACGACAGCGGGCTGATACGCAGTATTTT.

The chain has TRBV5-1 and TRBJ2-2; 9 bases map to TRBD2. Germline V gene data show CDR1 as SGHRS and CDR2 as YFSETQ. CDR3 length: 16 residues. V lost 3 bases, J lost 5 bases, and 8 bases stayed unmatched. CDR3 sequence: CASSSPSGMSTGELFF. CDR3 in DNA: TGCGCCAGCAGCTCACCTAGCGGGATGAGTACCGGGGAGCTGTTTTTT.

V and J are TRBV6-1 and TRBJ2-3, with a possible D match to TRBD1 (5 bases). CDR3 length: 16 amino acids. Germline V gene sequence: CDR1 MNHNS, CDR2 SASEGT. The ends were cut back, 1 base at V and 0 bases at J, with 11 bases in the middle. CDR3 sequence reads: CASSEVGHASTDTQYF. The DNA for the CDR3 is TGTGCCAGCAGTGAAGTCGGACATGCTAGCACAGATACGCAGTATTTT.

On this clone itself: The sample has other DNA sequences that encode this CDR3 too. V gene TRBV2 combines with J gene TRBJ2-5; D not certain. Looked up from germline, CDR1 is SNHLY and CDR2 is FYNNEI. The length of the CDR3 is 12 residues. Deletions cut 4 bases from V and 5 bases from J, with 8 bases between. The CDR3: CASSASGETQYF. The CDR3 DNA is TGTGCCAGCAGTGCGTCAGGCGAGACCCAGTACTTC. The full variable domain, its missing parts supplied by reference TRBV2 and TRBJ2-5, is EPEVTQTPSHQVTQMGQEVILRCVPISNHLYFYWYRQILGQKVEFLVSFYNNEISEKSEIFDDQFSVERPDGSNFTLKIRSTKLEDSAMYFCASSASGETQYFGPGTRLLVL.

This chain joins TRBV9 and TRBJ2-3; tentatively, D is TRBD1 or TRBD2 (5 bases each). CDR1 and CDR2 (germline): SGDLS, YYNGEE. The CDR3 consists of 15 residues. V was shortened by 4 bases and J by 2 bases, with 14 bases between the two germline ends. The CDR3 DNA follows: TGTGCCAGCAGCATCCGGGACGGGACCACAGATACGCAGTATTTT. Translation: CASSIRDGTTDTQYF. Complete variable domain (other parts from reference TRBV9 and TRBJ2-3): DSGVTQTPKHLITATGQRVTLRCSPRSGDLSVYWYQQSLDQGLQFLIQYYNGEERAKGNILERFSAQQFPDLHSELNLSSLELGDSALYFCASSIRDGTTDTQYFGPGTRLTVL.

This clone was seen just once. The chain joins TRBV6-5 to TRBJ1-2; D ambiguous. CDR1 and CDR2 (germline): MNHEY, SVGAGI. CDR3 length: 14 amino acids. V lost 0 bases to trimming and J lost 4 bases, with 9 bases between them. Written as DNA, the CDR3 is TGTGCCAGCAGTTACTCGAGCACGGTCTATGGCTACACCTTC. It is translated as CASSYSSTVYGYTF.

With regard to this clone: Other DNA sequences in this specimen translate into the identical CDR3. The chain couples TRBV9 to TRBJ2-7, with TRBD1 as a possible D gene (6 bases). V gave up 0 bases and J gave up 1 base, with 14 bases separating them. Germline loops: CDR1 SGDLS, CDR2 YYNGEE. The CDR3 extends over 16 amino acids. CDR3: CASSVDPGQGSYEQYF. CDR3 nucleotides: TGTGCCAGCAGCGTAGACCCAGGGCAGGGGTCCTACGAGCAGTACTTC. The full variable domain, in which reference TRBV9 and TRBJ2-7 provide the parts outside the CDR3, is DSGVTQTPKHLITATGQRVTLRCSPRSGDLSVYWYQQSLDQGLQFLIQYYNGEERAKGNILERFSAQQFPDLHSELNLSSLELGDSALYFCASSVDPGQGSYEQYFGPGTRLTVT.

The J gene is TRBJ2-1, the V gene TRBV6-4; D possibly matches TRBD1 or TRBD2 (7 bases each). V was shortened by 8 bases and J by 6 bases, with 26 bases between the two germline ends. The CDR3 has 17 residues. Germline-derived CDR1 and CDR2 are MRHNA and SNTAGT. The CDR3 DNA reads TGTGCCAGCTCTTCAGGGGGGGAGGGCCCCCCTGTCAATGAGCAGTTCTTC. Translated, it gives CASSSGGEGPPVNEQFF.